Listed below are T cell receptor beta chains from one sample, sequenced in a study of CXCR3-negative and CXCR3-positive naive CD8 T cells. TCRdb re-called the 5' RACE reads; every CDR3 protein appears as one record, without DNA. The table counts tens of thousands of distinct CDR3 sequences; approximately 0.53% lies in the top ten. Material for sequencing was naive CXCR3+ CD8+ T cells from blood. All receptors derive from a human donor in good health. Some clones in this sample may be carry-over from other donors' samples. Both conserved end residues are part of each CDR3.

v_gene: TRBV4-3
j_gene: TRBJ2-7
CDR3aa: CASSQVAQSTLYEQYF

v_gene: TRBV12-3/TRBV12-4
j_gene: TRBJ2-3
CDR3aa: CASSLVPSGGNTDTQYF

v_gene: TRBV28
j_gene: TRBJ1-3
CDR3aa: CVTLEPGNTIYF

v_gene: TRBV18
j_gene: TRBJ2-4
CDR3aa: CASSPRNPQGESGIQYF

v_gene: TRBV6-5
j_gene: TRBJ1-2
CDR3aa: CASSLTGGSYGYTF

v_gene: TRBV7-2
j_gene: TRBJ2-1
CDR3aa: CASSLTAPWDSYNEQFF

v_gene: TRBV12-3/TRBV12-4
j_gene: TRBJ2-1
CDR3aa: CASSFGGYNEQFF

v_gene: TRBV12-3/TRBV12-4
j_gene: TRBJ2-5
CDR3aa: CASSLGLAGRGTQYF

v_gene: TRBV5-4
j_gene: TRBJ2-7
CDR3aa: CASSYGTYEQYF

v_gene: TRBV29-1
j_gene: TRBJ1-2
CDR3aa: CSGLGTGKANYGYTF

v_gene: TRBV10-2
j_gene: TRBJ2-1
CDR3aa: CASSRGGGINEQFF

v_gene: TRBV5-1
j_gene: TRBJ1-2
CDR3aa: CASSLVSGSPSNYGYTF

v_gene: TRBV7-8
j_gene: TRBJ1-4
CDR3aa: CASSRTGDLEKLFF

v_gene: TRBV10-3
j_gene: TRBJ2-2
CDR3aa: CATSGENTGELFF

v_gene: TRBV20-1
j_gene: TRBJ2-7
CDR3aa: CSAREVGGASYEQYF